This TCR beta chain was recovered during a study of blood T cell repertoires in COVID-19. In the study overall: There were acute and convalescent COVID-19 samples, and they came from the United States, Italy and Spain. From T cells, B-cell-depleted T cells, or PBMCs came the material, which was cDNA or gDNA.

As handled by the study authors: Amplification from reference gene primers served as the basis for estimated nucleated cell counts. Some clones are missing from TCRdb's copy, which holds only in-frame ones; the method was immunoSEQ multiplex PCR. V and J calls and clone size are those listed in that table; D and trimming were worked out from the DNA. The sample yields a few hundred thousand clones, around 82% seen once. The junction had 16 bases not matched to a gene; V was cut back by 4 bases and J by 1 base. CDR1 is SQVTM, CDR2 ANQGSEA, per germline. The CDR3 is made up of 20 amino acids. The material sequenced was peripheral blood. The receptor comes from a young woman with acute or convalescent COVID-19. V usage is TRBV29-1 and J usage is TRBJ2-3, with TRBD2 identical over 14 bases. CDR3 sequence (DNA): TGCAGCGTTGTTATGGGACTAGCGGGAGAGTGGAGTGATCGCACAGATACGCAGTATTTT. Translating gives CSVVMGLAGEWSDRTDTQYF.